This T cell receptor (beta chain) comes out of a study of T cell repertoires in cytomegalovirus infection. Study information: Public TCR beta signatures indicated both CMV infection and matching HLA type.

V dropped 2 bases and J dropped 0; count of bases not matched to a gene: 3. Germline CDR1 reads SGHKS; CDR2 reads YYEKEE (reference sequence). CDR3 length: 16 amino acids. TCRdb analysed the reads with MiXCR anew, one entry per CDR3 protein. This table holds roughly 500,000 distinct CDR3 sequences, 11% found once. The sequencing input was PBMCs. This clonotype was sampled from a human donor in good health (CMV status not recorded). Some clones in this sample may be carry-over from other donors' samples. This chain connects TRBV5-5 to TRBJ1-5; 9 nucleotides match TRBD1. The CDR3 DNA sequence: TGTGCCAGCAGCTTCGGGACAGGGAATAGCAATCAGCCCCAGCATTTT. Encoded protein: CASSFGTGNSNQPQHF.